This T cell receptor (beta chain) is drawn from a study of cytomegalovirus exposure and HLA in healthy donors. Overall study: Some 200 million T cells yielded approximately 100 million unique TCR beta sequences, as an earlier analysis found.

It was with 60 Vbeta and 13 Jbeta primers that the PCR ran. As processed by the authors: A follow-up analysis tallied about 80 million unique TCR beta chains, roughly 10 million shared. The assay was immunoSEQ multiplex PCR, and TCRdb's table has in-frame clones only and misses some. The V and J calls and clone size were taken over from that table, and D and trimming were inferred from the DNA. The profile shows about 170,000 clones, roughly 80% of them singletons. General study findings and limits: Likely technical artifact: a cluster of highly shared sequence variants. Among TCR beta chains, those listed as cytomegalovirus-associated numbered around 160.

With respect to this clone: Its antigen is as yet unknown.

The V gene lost 0 bases and the J gene lost 0 bases, with 6 bases spanning the gap. CDR1 is LGHNA, CDR2 YSLEER, per germline. CDR3 length equals 16 residues. The sequenced sample consisted of PBMCs. The J gene is TRBJ2-6, the V gene TRBV4-3; D unclear. The clonotype was recovered from a male donor in good health and CMV-seronegative. The CDR3 DNA reads as TGCGCCAGCAGCCAAGATAGACTCTCTGGGGCCAACGTCCTGACTTTC. This codes for CASSQDRLSGANVLTF.